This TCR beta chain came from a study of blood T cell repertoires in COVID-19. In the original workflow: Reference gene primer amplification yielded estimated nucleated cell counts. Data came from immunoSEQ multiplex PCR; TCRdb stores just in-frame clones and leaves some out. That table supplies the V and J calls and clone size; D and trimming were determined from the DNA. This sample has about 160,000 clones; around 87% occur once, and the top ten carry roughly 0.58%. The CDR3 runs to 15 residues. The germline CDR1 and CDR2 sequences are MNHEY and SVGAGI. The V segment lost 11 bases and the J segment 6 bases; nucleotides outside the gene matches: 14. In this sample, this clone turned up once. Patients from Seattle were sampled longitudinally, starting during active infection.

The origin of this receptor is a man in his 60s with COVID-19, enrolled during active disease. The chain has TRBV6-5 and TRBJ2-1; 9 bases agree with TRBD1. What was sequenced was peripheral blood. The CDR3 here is CASLRDRERGNEQFF. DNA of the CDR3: TGTGCCTCCCTCCGGGACAGGGAAAGAGGCAATGAGCAGTTCTTC.